This T cell receptor (beta chain) was identified during a study of graft-versus-host responses after intestinal transplantation. Points from the study as a whole: Investigators detected GvH clones in recipient marrow, with some emerging earlier in ileum or blood. Allografts of patients with graft-donor T cell macrochimerism showed high graft-versus-host to host-versus-graft clone ratios. Association was observed between peak circulating GvH clone levels and early post-transplant HvG declines.

V was pared by 5 bases and J by 5 bases, with 1 base of the junction left unmatched. CDR1 is MNHEY, CDR2 SMNVEV, per germline (reference sequence). The CDR3 has 14 amino acids. As regards this clone: What it recognizes is unknown.

TCRdb keeps only in-frame clones here, not all; method: immunoSEQ multiplex PCR. Of fewer than 20,000 clones in the sample, just under 95% were seen once. Source: PBMCs, taken 23 days after intestinal transplant. The clonotype originates from a human patient who received an intestinal transplant, so some T cells may come from the graft donor. The gene calls are TRBV27 and TRBJ1-4, with 11 bases fitting TRBD1. The CDR3 reads CASSRTGGNEKLFF. The CDR3 nucleotides read TGTGCCAGCAGTCGGACAGGGGGCAATGAAAAACTGTTTTTT.